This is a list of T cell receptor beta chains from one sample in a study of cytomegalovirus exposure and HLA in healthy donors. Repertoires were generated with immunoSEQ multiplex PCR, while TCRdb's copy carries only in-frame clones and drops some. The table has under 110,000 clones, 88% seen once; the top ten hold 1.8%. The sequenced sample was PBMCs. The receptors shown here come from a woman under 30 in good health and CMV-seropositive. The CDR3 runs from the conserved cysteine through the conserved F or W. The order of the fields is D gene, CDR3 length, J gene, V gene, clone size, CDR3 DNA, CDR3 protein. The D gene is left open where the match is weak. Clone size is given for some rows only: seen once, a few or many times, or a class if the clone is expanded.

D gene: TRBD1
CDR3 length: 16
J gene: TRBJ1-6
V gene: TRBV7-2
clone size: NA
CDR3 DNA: TGTGCCAGCAGCCATGGACAGGGCCCTAATAATTCACCCCTCCACTTT
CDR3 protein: CASSHGQGPNNSPLHF

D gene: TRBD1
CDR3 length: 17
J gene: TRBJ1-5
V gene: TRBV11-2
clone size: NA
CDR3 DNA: TGTGCCAGCAGCTTAGGATCAGGGGGCTATAGCAATCAGCCCCAGCATTTT
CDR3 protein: CASSLGSGGYSNQPQHF

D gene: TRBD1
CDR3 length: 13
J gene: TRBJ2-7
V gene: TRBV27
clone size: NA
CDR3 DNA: TGTGCCAGCAGTTACAGGGGGGACTACGAGCAGTACTTC
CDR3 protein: CASSYRGDYEQYF

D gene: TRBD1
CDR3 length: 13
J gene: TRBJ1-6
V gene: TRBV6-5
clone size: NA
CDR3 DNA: TGTGCCAGCAGTGGACAGGGACTGTCACCCCTCCACTTT
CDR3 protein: CASSGQGLSPLHF

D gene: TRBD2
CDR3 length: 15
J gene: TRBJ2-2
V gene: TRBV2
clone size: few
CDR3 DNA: TGTGCCAGCAGTTGGACTAGCGGGGGAGGCGGGGAGCTGTTTTTT
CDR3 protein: CASSWTSGGGGELFF

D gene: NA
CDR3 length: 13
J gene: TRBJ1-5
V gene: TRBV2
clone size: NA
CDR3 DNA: TGTGCCAGCCGTCGACAGTTGTGGGAGCCCCAGCATTTT
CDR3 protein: CASRRQLWEPQHF

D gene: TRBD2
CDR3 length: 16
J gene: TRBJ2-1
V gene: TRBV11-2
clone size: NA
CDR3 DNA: TGTGCCAGCAGCTTAGGGGGGGTCCAGGGAGGGAATGAGCAGTTCTTC
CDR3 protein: CASSLGGVQGGNEQFF

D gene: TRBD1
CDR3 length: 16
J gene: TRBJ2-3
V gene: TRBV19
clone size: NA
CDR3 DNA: TGTGCCAGTAGTTCAGGGACAGGGTTGGGCCCAGATACGCAGTATTTT
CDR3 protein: CASSSGTGLGPDTQYF

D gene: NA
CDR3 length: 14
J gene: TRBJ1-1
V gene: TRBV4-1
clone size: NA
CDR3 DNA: TGCGCCAGCAGCCAAAACGAGGGAGGGACTGAAGCTTTCTTT
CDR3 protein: CASSQNEGGTEAFF

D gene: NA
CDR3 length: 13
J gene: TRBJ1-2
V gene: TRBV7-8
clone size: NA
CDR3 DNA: TGTGCCAGCAGCCTCGCACGACAGGACGGCTACACCTTC
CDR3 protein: CASSLARQDGYTF

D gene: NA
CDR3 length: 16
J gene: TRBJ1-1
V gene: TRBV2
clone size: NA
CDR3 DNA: TGTGCCAGCAGTGAAGCGGAGGGTTCAATGAACACTGAAGCTTTCTTT
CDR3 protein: CASSEAEGSMNTEAFF

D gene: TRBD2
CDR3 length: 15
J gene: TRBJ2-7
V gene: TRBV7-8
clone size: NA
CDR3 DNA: TGTGCCAGCAGCTTAGCGCGGGGGGGGTGGGACGAGCAGTACTTC
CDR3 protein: CASSLARGGWDEQYF

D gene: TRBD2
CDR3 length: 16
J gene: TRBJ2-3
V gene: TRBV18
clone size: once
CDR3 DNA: TGTGCCAGCTCACCAATCATCGCGGGGGGGGTCGATACGCAGTATTTT
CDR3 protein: CASSPIIAGGVDTQYF

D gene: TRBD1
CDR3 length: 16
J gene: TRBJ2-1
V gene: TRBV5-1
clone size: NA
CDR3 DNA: TGCGCCAGCAGCACACTAAGACAGGGGGGACACAATGAGCAGTTCTTC
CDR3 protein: CASSTLRQGGHNEQFF

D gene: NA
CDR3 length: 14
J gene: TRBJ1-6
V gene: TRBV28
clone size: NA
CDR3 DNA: TGTGCCAGCAGTCCGGTGGGTGGGCTGGGACCCCTCCACTTT
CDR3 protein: CASSPVGGLGPLHF

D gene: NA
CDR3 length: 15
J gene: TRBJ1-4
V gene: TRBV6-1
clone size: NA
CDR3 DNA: TGTGCCAGCAGTGAAGCGCGGGGGACTAATGAAAAACTGTTTTTT
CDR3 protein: CASSEARGTNEKLFF

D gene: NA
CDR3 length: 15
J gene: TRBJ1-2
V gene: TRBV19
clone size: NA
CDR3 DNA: TGTGCCAGTAGTTCCTCCCCCGCAGGCAACTATGGCTACACCTTC
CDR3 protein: CASSSSPAGNYGYTF

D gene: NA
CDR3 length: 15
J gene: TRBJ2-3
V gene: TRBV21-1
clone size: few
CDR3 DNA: TGTGCCAGCAGCAGACAGGGGTGTCATACGGATACGCAGTATTTT
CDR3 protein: CASSRQGCHTDTQYF

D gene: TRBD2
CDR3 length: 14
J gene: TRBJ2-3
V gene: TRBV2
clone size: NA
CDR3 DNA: TGTGCCAGCAGATCCGGGACTAGCTCAGATACGCAGTATTTT
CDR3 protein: CASRSGTSSDTQYF

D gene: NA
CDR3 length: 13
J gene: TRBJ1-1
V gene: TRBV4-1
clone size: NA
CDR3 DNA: TGCGCCAGCAGCCAAGGGGCGAACACTGAAGCTTTCTTT
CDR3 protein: CASSQGANTEAFF

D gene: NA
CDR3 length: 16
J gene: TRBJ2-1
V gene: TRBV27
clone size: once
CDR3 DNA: TGTGCCAGCACTAGGGGACACTCCGATTTTTACCGTGAGCAGTTCTTC
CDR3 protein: CASTRGHSDFYREQFF

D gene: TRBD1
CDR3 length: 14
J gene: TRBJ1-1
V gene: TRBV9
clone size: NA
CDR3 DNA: TGTGCCAGCAGCGTGACAGGGGGAGGCACTGAAGCTTTCTTT
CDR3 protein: CASSVTGGGTEAFF

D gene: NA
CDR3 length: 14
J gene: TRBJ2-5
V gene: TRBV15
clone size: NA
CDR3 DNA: TGTGCCACCAGCGGAGGACAGTTCCAAGAGACCCAGTACTTC
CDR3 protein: CATSGGQFQETQYF

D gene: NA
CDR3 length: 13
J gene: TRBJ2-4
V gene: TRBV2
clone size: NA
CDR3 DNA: TGTGCCAGCATTTTCGACAGGAGGAACATTCAGTACTTC
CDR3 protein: CASIFDRRNIQYF

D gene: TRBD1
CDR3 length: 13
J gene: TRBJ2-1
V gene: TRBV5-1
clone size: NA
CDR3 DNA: TGCGCCAGCACTCGGACAGGGGTAAATGAGCAGTTCTTC
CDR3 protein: CASTRTGVNEQFF

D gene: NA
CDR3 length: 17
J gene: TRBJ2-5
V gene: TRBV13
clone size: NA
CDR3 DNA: TGTGCCAGCAGCTTATCATCAAATTCAGGGGCTGGGGAGACCCAGTACTTC
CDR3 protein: CASSLSSNSGAGETQYF

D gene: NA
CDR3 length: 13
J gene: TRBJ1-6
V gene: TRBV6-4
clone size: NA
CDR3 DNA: TGTGCCAGCAGTGAATACAGGAATTCACCCCTCCACTTT
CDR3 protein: CASSEYRNSPLHF

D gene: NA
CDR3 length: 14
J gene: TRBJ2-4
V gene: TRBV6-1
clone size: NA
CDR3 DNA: TGTGCCAGCAGTGAAGTAGGGCCACAGGACATTCAGTACTTC
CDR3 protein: CASSEVGPQDIQYF

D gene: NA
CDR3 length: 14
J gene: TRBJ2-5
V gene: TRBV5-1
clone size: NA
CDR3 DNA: TGCGCCAGCAGCTTGTGGCAGATACAAGAGACCCAGTACTTC
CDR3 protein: CASSLWQIQETQYF

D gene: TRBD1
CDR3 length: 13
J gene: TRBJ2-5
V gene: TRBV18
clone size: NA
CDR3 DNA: TGTGCCAGCTCACAAGGGGGCGGAGAGACCCAGTACTTC
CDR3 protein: CASSQGGGETQYF

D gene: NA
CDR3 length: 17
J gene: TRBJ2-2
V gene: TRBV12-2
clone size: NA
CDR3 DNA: TGTGCAAGTCGAAATAACAGGGGGCGAATGTACACCGGGGAGCTGTTTTTT
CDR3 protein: CASRNNRGRMYTGELFF